These 27 T cell receptor beta chains were all obtained from the same sample, sequenced in a study of patients and donors after allogeneic stem cell transplantation. TCRdb ran MiXCR on the RT-PCR reads and lists one entry per CDR3 protein. The sample has roughly 960,000 distinct CDR3 sequences, approximately 18% seen once. Material: blood, either unsorted or a sorted T cell fraction (not recorded which). The origin of the receptors is a human donor who was either an allogeneic HSCT recipient or a stem cell or donor lymphocyte infusion donor (not recorded which). It is not recorded whose cells these are; they may come from a transplant donor.

The chain couples TRBV20-1 to TRBJ2-2; possibly TRBD1 or TRBD2 for D (5 bases each). The CDR3 has 14 residues. Germline V CDR1 and CDR2: DFQATT, SNEGSKA (reference sequence). The ends were cut back, 6 bases at V and 1 base at J, with 12 bases in the middle. CDR3 loop: CSATGTLNTGELFF. In nucleotides, the CDR3 is TGCAGTGCCACCGGGACGTTGAACACCGGGGAGCTGTTTTTT.

This chain connects TRBV12-5 to TRBJ2-1; maybe TRBD1 (6 bases). Trimming shortened V by 1 base and J by 9 bases, and 10 bases separated the two germline ends. This CDR3 has 13 residues. CDR1 and CDR2 from the germline V gene are LGHNT and FRNRAP. The CDR3 DNA follows: TGTGCTAGTGGTTTGGCCCCCAGGGGTGAGCAGTTCTTC. It is translated as CASGLAPRGEQFF.

This clonotype was recorded a few times. The chain uses TRBV20-1 and TRBJ1-1; a possible D gene is TRBD1 (5 bases). In germline, CDR1 is DFQATT, CDR2 SNEGSKA (reference sequence). Trimming took 1 base from V and 1 from J, leaving 7 bases between them. The CDR3 consists of 13 residues. CDR3 in DNA: TGCAGTGCTAGAGGACAGCAGAACACTGAAGCTTTCTTT. Translated, it gives CSARGQQNTEAFF.

The genes are TRBV13 and TRBJ2-7; tentative D call: TRBD1 (6 bases). This CDR3 region has 14 residues. Germline CDR1 and CDR2: PRHDT and FYEKMQ (reference sequence). Trimming left V 5 bases short and J 0 bases short, with 11 bases between. CDR3: CASSPRDNSYEQYF. In DNA form, the CDR3 reads TGTGCCAGCAGCCCCCGGGACAACTCCTACGAGCAGTACTTC.

This clonotype was recorded a few times. The chain joins TRBV29-1 to TRBJ1-1; D is perhaps TRBD1 (6 bases). This CDR3 comprises 11 residues. The V gene lost 4 bases and the J gene lost 8 bases, with 11 bases spanning the gap. Germline CDR1 is SQVTM and CDR2 is ANQGSEA. CDR3 sequence: CSVVSGAEAFF. CDR3 nucleotide sequence: TGCAGCGTTGTGTCGGGGGCCGAAGCTTTCTTT. Supplemented by reference TRBV29-1 and TRBJ1-1, the full variable domain reads SAVISQKPSRDICQRGTSLTIQCQVDSQVTMMFWYRQQPGQSLTLIATANQGSEATYESGFVIDKFPISRPNLTFSTLTVSNMSPEDSSIYLCSVVSGAEAFFGQGTRLTVV.

This clonotype has only a few counts. The chain joins TRBV18 to TRBJ1-2, with TRBD1 as a possible D gene (6 bases). Germline-derived CDR1 and CDR2 are KGHSH and LQKENI. The CDR3 is 16 amino acids. Trimming removed 3 bases at V and 6 bases at J, with 20 bases between. This CDR3 reads CASSPSGMAEGDGYTF. The CDR3 DNA is TGTGCCAGCTCACCCTCCGGGATGGCGGAGGGGGATGGCTACACCTTC.

The chain employs TRBV18 and TRBJ2-7; D is possibly TRBD1 (6 bases). CDR1 and CDR2 from the germline V gene are KGHSH and LQKENI. V was trimmed by 1 base and J by 7 bases, leaving 17 bases between them. The CDR3 has 15 amino acids. CDR3 DNA: TGTGCCAGCTCACCACGGGCAGGGGCTCCGAGGGAGCAGTACTTC. This sequence encodes CASSPRAGAPREQYF.

This clonotype occurred a few times. This chain links TRBV20-1 with TRBJ2-1; D gene uncertain. The V gene's germline CDR1 is DFQATT and CDR2 SNEGSKA (reference sequence). The CDR3 has 13 amino acids. V was shortened by 0 bases and J by 3 bases, with 6 bases between the two germline ends. CDR3 in amino acids: CSARDPNYNEQFF. The CDR3 region has the DNA TGCAGTGCTAGAGATCCCAACTACAATGAGCAGTTCTTC.

V is TRBV6-1 and J is TRBJ2-5; possible D gene TRBD2, 6 bases. There are 15 residues in the CDR3. Germline values: CDR1 MNHNS, CDR2 SASEGT. Trimming took 6 bases from V and 5 from J, leaving 19 bases between them. CDR3: CASSPRWGGVETQYF. In nucleotides, the CDR3 is TGTGCCAGCAGCCCTAGGTGGGGCGGGGTGGAGACCCAGTACTTC.

This chain connects TRBV11-2 to TRBJ2-1, with TRBD2 matching 11 bases. The CDR3 consists of 19 residues. Germline CDR1 is SGHAT and CDR2 is FQNNGV. V shed 0 bases, J shed 10 bases, and the junction held 17 bases outside the gene matches. CDR3 residues: CASSLEVWGLAGGRSEQFF. CDR3 sequence (DNA): TGTGCCAGCAGCTTAGAGGTTTGGGGTCTAGCGGGGGGTAGGAGCGAGCAGTTCTTC. Looking up the rest from reference TRBV11-2 and TRBJ2-1 gives the full variable domain: EAGVAQSPRYKIIEKRQSVAFWCNPISGHATLYWYQQILGQGPKLLIQFQNNGVVDDSQLPKDRFSAERLKGVDSTLKIQPAKLEDSAVYLCASSLEVWGLAGGRSEQFFGPGTRLTVL.

This rearrangement joins TRBV10-3 to TRBJ2-2; D is unresolved. The CDR3 contains 13 residues. The germline gives CDR1 ENHRY, CDR2 SYGVKD. The V gene lost 5 bases and the J gene lost 6 bases, with 10 bases spanning the gap. The CDR3: CAISMFGAGELFF. CDR3 bases: TGTGCCATCAGTATGTTTGGCGCCGGGGAGCTGTTTTTT.

This clonotype was seen more than once but under ten times. The rearrangement uses TRBV19 and TRBJ1-2; the D is unclear. V was shortened by 0 bases and J by 0 bases, with 5 bases between the two germline ends. CDR1 is LNHDA, CDR2 SQIVND, per germline (reference sequence). The CDR3 contains 14 residues. The CDR3 DNA sequence: TGTGCCAGTAGTATAGAGACGCCTAACTATGGCTACACCTTC. As protein: CASSIETPNYGYTF.

The J gene is TRBJ1-6, the V gene TRBV12-3 or TRBV12-4; 9 bases map to TRBD1. Losses at the gene ends were 5 bases for V and 5 bases for J; bases not matched to a gene: 4. This CDR3 has 15 residues. The CDR3 DNA reads as TGTGCCAGCAGTGTGACAGGGGGGAATAATTCACCCCTCCACTTT. Translation: CASSVTGGNNSPLHF.

V gene TRBV24-1 combines with J gene TRBJ2-2; 7 bases fit TRBD2. Unmatched junction bases numbered 7, after V lost 1 base and J lost 0 bases. This CDR3 has 18 amino acids. The V gene's germline CDR1 is KGHDR and CDR2 SFDVKD. As DNA, the CDR3 is TGTGCCACCAGTGATTTAAGCAAGCGGGAACCGAACACCGGGGAGCTGTTTTTT. Translated: CATSDLSKREPNTGELFF.

Here the CDR3 DNA reads TGCGCCAGCAGCATCGGACAGGAAGGTTACGAGCAGTACTTC. Translating it yields CASSIGQEGYEQYF. The chain combines TRBV4-1 with TRBJ2-7, with 7 bases lining up with TRBD1. There are 14 residues in the CDR3. J lost 4 bases, V lost 5 bases, and 8 bases had no gene match. Germline assignment: CDR1 MGHRA and CDR2 YSYEKL.

V and J are TRBV6-2 or TRBV6-3 and TRBJ2-5; D uncertain. With 5 bases removed from V and 4 bases from J, the gap between germline ends came to 8 bases. CDR1 is MNHEY and CDR2 is SVGEGT in the germline V gene. The CDR3 covers 12 residues. Written as DNA, the CDR3 is TGTGCCAGCAGTAGGGCCTCAGAGACCCAGTACTTC. It translates to CASSRASETQYF.

The CDR3 here is CASSQKIDSLVGNTIYF. The CDR3, as DNA: TGTGCCAGCAGCCAAAAGATTGACTCGTTGGTGGGAAACACCATATATTTT. This sequence joins TRBV4-2 and TRBJ1-3; D ambiguous. V dropped 2 bases and J dropped 4 bases, with 18 bases sitting between them. There are 17 residues in the CDR3. Germline assignment: CDR1 LGHNA and CDR2 YNFKEQ.

In its sample, this clonotype was seen a few times. CDR3 sequence: CASRPRTSLTGELFF. The DNA for the CDR3 is TGTGCCAGCAGACCCCGGACTAGCCTCACCGGGGAGCTGTTTTTT. The chain has TRBV21-1 and TRBJ2-2; the table's D call, TRBD2, has no DNA check behind it. TRBV21-1 is designated a pseudogene. This CDR3 is 15 amino acids long.

The chain carries TRBV12-3 or TRBV12-4 and TRBJ2-1; D is possibly TRBD2 (5 bases). There are 15 residues in the CDR3. Trimming removed 5 bases at V and 5 bases at J, with 16 bases between. CDR3 protein: CASSLLRVLDNEQFF. In nucleotides, the CDR3 is TGTGCCAGCAGTCTTCTGAGGGTTCTTGACAATGAGCAGTTCTTC.

This clonotype was seen only a few times. The rearrangement links TRBV24-1 to TRBJ1-5, with 10 bases identical to TRBD1. The CDR3 extends over 17 amino acids. CDR1 KGHDR and CDR2 SFDVKD come from the germline V gene. With V trimmed by 4 bases and J by 6 bases, 11 bases remained unmatched. CDR3 amino acids: CATSDSGTGAGSQPQHF. The CDR3 coding sequence is TGTGCCACCAGTGACTCCGGGACAGGGGCGGGAAGTCAGCCCCAGCATTTT.

This sequence joins TRBV5-1 and TRBJ1-1; 7 positions agree with TRBD1. The CDR3 is 12 residues long. Trimming at V came to 3 bases and at J to 7 bases, leaving 3 bases not matched to a gene. Germline lookup yields CDR1 SGHRS and CDR2 YFSETQ. CDR3 bases: TGCGCCAGCAGCTCGAACAGGGGTGAAGCTTTCTTT. Its translation: CASSSNRGEAFF.

This clonotype was seen more than once but under ten times. V gene TRBV3-1 combines with J gene TRBJ2-3; 9 nucleotides line up with TRBD2. Losses at the gene ends were 2 bases for V and 2 bases for J; bases not matched to a gene: 5. The germline V gene has CDR1 LGHDT and CDR2 YNNKEL (reference sequence). The CDR3 has 16 amino acids. The CDR3 DNA follows: TGTGCCAGCAGCCAAAATCTAGCGGGGCTCACAGATACGCAGTATTTT. Translated, it gives CASSQNLAGLTDTQYF.

There are many counts of this clonotype. The chain carries TRBV12-3 or TRBV12-4 and TRBJ1-5; D call uncertain. This CDR3 region has 14 residues. Deletions cut 6 bases from V and 4 bases from J, with 13 bases between. The CDR3 DNA reads TGTGCCAGCAGCGAGGAAACTGGGAATCAGCCCCAGCATTTT. Its protein product is CASSEETGNQPQHF.

This clonotype was seen more than once but under ten times. The gene calls are TRBV6-5 and TRBJ1-1, with D hard to call. The V end lost 4 bases, the J end lost 1 base, and 13 bases lay between the germline ends. The germline V gene has CDR1 MNHEY and CDR2 SVGAGI. CDR3 length: 15 amino acids. CDR3 sequence reads: CASSSFFRTNTEAFF. CDR3 coding DNA: TGTGCCAGCAGTTCCTTCTTCCGAACGAACACTGAAGCTTTCTTT.

The rearrangement joins TRBV12-3 or TRBV12-4 to TRBJ1-1; the D is unclear. The CDR3 extends over 17 amino acids. Trimming took 6 bases from V and 0 from J, leaving 20 bases between them. The CDR3 nucleotides read TGTGCCAGCAGCTATCCCCCGGGAGGGAGCATGAACACTGAAGCTTTCTTT. Its translation: CASSYPPGGSMNTEAFF.

This clonotype was found many times. This chain uses TRBV29-1 with TRBJ1-1, with D perhaps matching TRBD1 (5 bases). The CDR3 runs 13 residues. V was pared by 0 bases and J by 4 bases, with 9 bases between. Germline assignment: CDR1 SQVTM and CDR2 ANQGSEA. The CDR3 loop is CSVEDGTGTEAFF. The CDR3 region has the DNA TGCAGCGTTGAAGATGGGACGGGCACTGAAGCTTTCTTT.

In the case of this clonotype: Just one base apart from a much larger clone, this may be a read error. The chain uses TRBV12-3 or TRBV12-4 and TRBJ2-1; no reliable D call. CDR3 length: 13 residues. DNA for the CDR3: TGTGCCAGCAGTTTGACTCCTTACAATGTGCAGTTCTTC. Encoded protein: CASSLTPYNVQFF.